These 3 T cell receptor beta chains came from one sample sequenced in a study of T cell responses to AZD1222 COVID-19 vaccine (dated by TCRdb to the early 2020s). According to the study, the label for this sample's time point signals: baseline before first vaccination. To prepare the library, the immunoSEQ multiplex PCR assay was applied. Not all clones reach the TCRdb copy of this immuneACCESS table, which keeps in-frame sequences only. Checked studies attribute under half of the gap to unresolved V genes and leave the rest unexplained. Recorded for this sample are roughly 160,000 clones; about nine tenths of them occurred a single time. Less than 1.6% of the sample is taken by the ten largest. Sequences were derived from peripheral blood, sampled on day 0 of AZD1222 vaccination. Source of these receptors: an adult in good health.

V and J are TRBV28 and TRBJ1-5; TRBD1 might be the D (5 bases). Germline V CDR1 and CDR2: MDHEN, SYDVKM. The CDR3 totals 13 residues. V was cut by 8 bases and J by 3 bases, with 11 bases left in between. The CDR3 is CASRGGDNQPQHF. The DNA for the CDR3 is TGTGCCAGCCGGGGAGGGGACAATCAGCCCCAGCATTTT.

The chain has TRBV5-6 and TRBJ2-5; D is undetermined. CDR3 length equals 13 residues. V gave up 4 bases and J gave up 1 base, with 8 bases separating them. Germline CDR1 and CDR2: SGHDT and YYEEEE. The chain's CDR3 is CASSRTIQETQYF. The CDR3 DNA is TGTGCCAGCAGCAGAACCATCCAAGAGACCCAGTACTTC.

The DNA of the CDR3 is TGCGCCAGCAGTGGAGGTAGTAATCATGCAGATACGCAGTATTTT. Translation: CASSGGSNHADTQYF. V is TRBV10-1 and J is TRBJ2-3, with D unresolved. Germline V gene lookup returns CDR1 WNHNN and CDR2 SYGVQD (reference sequence). Between the trimmed V and J ends, which lost 4 bases and 4 bases, there was a span of 15 bases. CDR3 length: 15 residues.